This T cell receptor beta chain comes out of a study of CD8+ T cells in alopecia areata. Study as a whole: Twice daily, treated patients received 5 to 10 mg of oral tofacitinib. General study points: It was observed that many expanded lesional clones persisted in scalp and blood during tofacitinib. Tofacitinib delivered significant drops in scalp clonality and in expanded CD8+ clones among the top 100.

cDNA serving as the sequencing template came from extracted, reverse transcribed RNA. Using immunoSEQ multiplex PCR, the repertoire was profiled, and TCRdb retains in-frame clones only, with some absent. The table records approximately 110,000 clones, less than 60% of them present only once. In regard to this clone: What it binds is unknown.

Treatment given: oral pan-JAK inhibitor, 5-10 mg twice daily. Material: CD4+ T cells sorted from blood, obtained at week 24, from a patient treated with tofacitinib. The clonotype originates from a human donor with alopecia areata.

The CDR3 loop is CASSHHRGRNTEAFF. For the CDR3, the DNA is TGCGCCAGCAGCCACCACAGGGGACGAAACACTGAAGCTTTCTTT. The chain links TRBV4-1 to TRBJ1-1, with 7 bases that match TRBD1. The trim removed 3 bases at V and 2 bases at J, leaving 6 bases unmatched. This CDR3 is 15 amino acids long. Germline CDR1 is MGHRA and CDR2 is YSYEKL.